Sequencing of this T cell receptor beta chain was carried out in a study of T-cell memory formation after mild COVID-19. The study, taken as a whole, reports: Confirmation of SARS-CoV-2 specificity was lacking for second-wave clones peaking day 37. Several responding clones turned up in pre-infection memory, indicating that cross-reactive memory may have taken part.

MiXCR, applied by TCRdb to the 5' RACE reads, yields one record per CDR3 protein. The data show 110,000 to 150,000 distinct CDR3 sequences, with 13% to 15% seen just once and 25% to 30% held by the top ten. Details on this clonotype: Its antigen is as yet unknown.

The CDR3 totals 14 residues. Germline CDR1 is SGHKS and CDR2 is YYEKEE (reference sequence). The germline V and J ends were trimmed by 2 bases and 1 base, with 9 bases remaining between them. The chain has TRBV5-5 and TRBJ1-1; a weak D match, TRBD1 (6 bases). The clonotype comes from an adult woman who had mild COVID-19 (a few samples of this study predate the infection). Cell type and time point are not known. The specimen was PBMCs or a T cell subset sorted from them (not recorded which). The CDR3 DNA is TGTGCCAGCAGCTTCGCACAGGGGAACACTGAAGCTTTCTTT. This gives the protein CASSFAQGNTEAFF.